Shown below are 31 T cell receptor beta chains from a single sample sequenced in a study of T cell responses to AZD1222 COVID-19 vaccine. Sequencing used immunoSEQ multiplex PCR; TCRdb keeps in-frame clones, though not all of them. Of 140,000 to 150,000 clones in the sample, over 90% were seen once. The sample consisted of peripheral blood, taken on day 0 of AZD1222 vaccination. The receptors derive from an adult in good health.

In its sample, this clone was seen once. The chain uses TRBV11-2 and TRBJ1-3, with D perhaps TRBD1 (5 bases). Trimming removed 1 base at V and 1 base at J, with 8 bases between. The CDR3 has 15 amino acids. The germline gives CDR1 SGHAT, CDR2 FQNNGV. CDR3 loop: CASSLGRGSGNTIYF. The CDR3 nucleotides are TGTGCCAGCAGCTTAGGTAGGGGTTCTGGAAACACCATATATTTT.

The chain carries TRBV7-9 and TRBJ2-5, with D possibly TRBD1 on 6 matching bases. Per the germline V gene, CDR1 is SEHNR and CDR2 is FQNEAQ (reference sequence). The V gene lost 2 bases and the J gene lost 5 bases, with 9 bases spanning the gap. The CDR3 is 13 residues long. CDR3 sequence: CASSLTGSETQYF. DNA of the CDR3: TGTGCCAGCAGCTTAACAGGGTCGGAGACCCAGTACTTC.

Here the CDR3 DNA reads TGCGCCAGCAGCCAAGTGGTGACTGGGTACAATGAGCAGTTCTTC. Its protein is CASSQVVTGYNEQFF. The gene calls are TRBV4-1 and TRBJ2-1; D remains ambiguous. V shed 1 base and J shed 4 bases, with 11 bases lying between them. Germline CDR1 MGHRA, CDR2 YSYEKL. This CDR3 is built from 15 residues.

The V call is TRBV28, the J call TRBJ1-1; TRBD1 might be the D (6 bases). With 4 bases removed from V and 1 base from J, the gap between germline ends came to 16 bases. The CDR3 length is 16 residues. Germline V lookup: CDR1 MDHEN, CDR2 SYDVKM. The chain's CDR3 is CASSSRLGQSNTEAFF. The CDR3 DNA sequence: TGTGCCAGCAGTTCGCGCCTCGGACAGTCGAACACTGAAGCTTTCTTT. Full variable domain (missing parts from reference TRBV28 and TRBJ1-1): DVKVTQSSRYLVKRTGEKVFLECVQDMDHENMFWYRQDPGLGLRLIYFSYDVKMKEKGDIPEGYSVSREKKERFSLILESASTNQTSMYLCASSSRLGQSNTEAFFGQGTRLTVV.

CDR3 region: CASSQGSSYEQYF. DNA for the CDR3: TGTGCCAGCAGCCAAGGAAGCTCCTACGAGCAGTACTTC. The chain carries TRBV5-4 and TRBJ2-7; no firm D call. The CDR3 sequence is 13 residues long. Trimming stripped 4 bases from V and 0 bases from J, with 8 bases between. CDR1 and CDR2 (germline): SGHNT, YYREEE (reference sequence).

This chain joins TRBV23-1 and TRBJ1-5; TRBD1 matches 7 bases. TRBV23-1 is an ORF, and what it does is uncertain. The junction had 21 bases not matched to a gene; V was cut back by 8 bases and J by 2 bases. CDR3 length: 19 residues. CDR3 sequence: CASAPWQGVRGYGNQPQHF. Written as DNA, the CDR3 is TGCGCCAGCGCACCCTGGCAGGGGGTAAGAGGGTATGGCAATCAGCCCCAGCATTTT.

The rearrangement uses TRBV11-2 and TRBJ2-7, with 11 bases matching TRBD2. The germline gives CDR1 SGHAT, CDR2 FQNNGV. The V gene end was trimmed by 1 base and the J gene end by 4 bases; junction bases not matched to a gene: 15. This CDR3 contains 19 residues. CDR3 sequence (DNA): TGTGCCAGCAGCTTAGGGTTCCGGGACACAGGGACTAGCGGATACGAGCAGTACTTC. Protein: CASSLGFRDTGTSGYEQYF.

The chain couples TRBV6-6 to TRBJ1-5, with D uncertain. This CDR3 has 11 amino acids. Per germline, CDR1 MNHNY and CDR2 SVGAGI (reference sequence). V was cut by 2 bases and J by 4 bases, with 0 bases left in between. The CDR3 DNA is TGTGCCAGCAGTTACAATCAGCCCCAGCATTTT. Residues: CASSYNQPQHF.

This chain links TRBV4-1 with TRBJ2-1; weak D call: TRBD2 (5 bases). V lost 0 bases and J 1 base, leaving 13 bases between the germline ends. Germline V lookup: CDR1 MGHRA, CDR2 YSYEKL. The CDR3 consists of 17 residues. CDR3 nucleotides: TGCGCCAGCAGCCAAGATCTTGAAGGACTTTCCTACAATGAGCAGTTCTTC. Translation gives CASSQDLEGLSYNEQFF.

J is TRBJ2-3 and V is TRBV19, with a possible D match to TRBD2 (6 bases). Germline CDR1 and CDR2: LNHDA and SQIVND (reference sequence). The CDR3 contains 14 residues. V lost 2 bases, J lost 6 bases, and 12 bases lay in between. Here the CDR3 reads CASSIPGVVDTQYF. CDR3 nucleotides: TGTGCCAGTAGTATACCGGGAGTAGTGGATACGCAGTATTTT.

This chain links TRBV7-8 with TRBJ2-1, with TRBD2 identical over 8 bases. Looked up from germline, CDR1 is SGHVS and CDR2 is FQNEAQ. The junction had 21 bases not matched to a gene; V was cut back by 5 bases and J by 9 bases. CDR3 size: 18 residues. The CDR3 loop reads CASSVVGASGRHGGEQFF. CDR3 DNA sequence: TGTGCCAGCAGCGTAGTGGGGGCCAGCGGGAGACACGGCGGTGAGCAGTTCTTC.

The chain recombines TRBV12-3 or TRBV12-4 with TRBJ2-1; TRBD1 matches 8 bases. Trimming took 3 bases from V and 9 from J; bases not matched to a gene: 4. This CDR3 comprises 13 residues. The chain's CDR3 is CASSLTGAGEQFF. The DNA of the CDR3 is TGTGCCAGCAGTTTGACAGGGGCTGGTGAGCAGTTCTTC.

The V gene is TRBV4-2, the J gene TRBJ2-3, with TRBD2 matching over 8 bases. Germline CDR1 and CDR2: LGHNA and YNFKEQ. Trimming cost V 4 bases and J 2 bases; bases outside gene matches: 5. This CDR3 contains 15 residues. CDR3 nucleotides: TGTGCCAGCAGCCCGAGACTAGCGCTCACAGATACGCAGTATTTT. Residues: CASSPRLALTDTQYF.

The chain uses TRBV25-1 and TRBJ1-6; D perhaps matches TRBD1 (5 bases). V was clipped by 3 bases and J by 0 bases, with 15 bases between them. The germline V gene encodes CDR1 MGHDK and CDR2 SYGVNS. There are 18 residues in the CDR3. The CDR3 sequence: CASSDLPGRGSYNSPLHF. CDR3 DNA sequence: TGTGCCAGCAGTGACCTACCGGGACGGGGCTCCTATAATTCACCCCTCCACTTT. Supplemented by reference TRBV25-1 and TRBJ1-6, the full variable domain reads EADIYQTPRYLVIGTGKKITLECSQTMGHDKMYWYQQDPGMELHLIHYSYGVNSTEKGDLSSESTVSRIRTEHFPLTLESARPSHTSQYLCASSDLPGRGSYNSPLHFGNGTRLTVT.

The gene calls are TRBV19 and TRBJ1-5; no definite D call. There are 14 residues in the CDR3. In germline, CDR1 is LNHDA, CDR2 SQIVND (reference sequence). Trimming removed 3 bases from V and 1 base from J, with 7 bases in between. The CDR3 loop is CASSMLGSNQPQHF. The CDR3 DNA sequence: TGTGCCAGTAGTATGTTGGGAAGCAATCAGCCCCAGCATTTT.

This chain uses TRBV19 with TRBJ1-6; the D is unclear. The germline CDR1 and CDR2 sequences are LNHDA and SQIVND (reference sequence). The germline V and J ends were trimmed by 9 bases and 9 bases, with 18 bases remaining between them. The length of the CDR3 is 14 residues. The CDR3 coding sequence is TGTGCCAGCCAGCTCGGCGGGGAAAGTTCACCCCTCCACTTT. Its protein is CASQLGGESSPLHF.

This clone was recorded once. J is TRBJ2-7 and V is TRBV7-9; 10 nucleotides match TRBD1. Per germline, CDR1 SEHNR and CDR2 FQNEAQ (reference sequence). The CDR3 has 13 residues. V lost 4 bases and J lost 9; bases outside the gene matches: 6. The CDR3 loop is CASSSGTGAWQYF. For the CDR3, the DNA is TGTGCCAGCAGCTCCGGGACAGGGGCGTGGCAGTACTTC.

The chain has TRBV5-1 and TRBJ1-2; maybe TRBD1 (5 bases). The ends were cut back, 3 bases at V and 0 bases at J, with 12 bases in the middle. Germline CDR1 is SGHRS and CDR2 is YFSETQ. The CDR3 covers 15 residues. CDR3 nucleotide sequence: TGCGCCAGCAGCTGGGGCGCAGGGCCTAACTATGGCTACACCTTC. Encoded protein: CASSWGAGPNYGYTF.

V gene TRBV5-6 combines with J gene TRBJ2-1; the D gene is possibly TRBD2 (5 bases). The germline V and J ends were trimmed by 4 bases and 5 bases, with 22 bases remaining between them. CDR1 SGHDT and CDR2 YYEEEE come from the germline V gene. The CDR3 extends over 17 amino acids. The chain's CDR3 is CASSGPSGPPPDNEQFF. In DNA form, the CDR3 reads TGTGCCAGCAGCGGGCCCAGCGGACCCCCTCCCGACAATGAGCAGTTCTTC.

V usage is TRBV20-1 and J usage is TRBJ1-5; perhaps TRBD1 as D (6 bases). The V end lost 3 bases, the J end lost 3 bases, and 9 bases lay between the germline ends. The CDR3 runs to 13 residues. Germline V gives CDR1 DFQATT, CDR2 SNEGSKA (reference sequence). CDR3 DNA sequence: TGCAGTGCTAGTAGGGGGGTCAATCAGCCCCAGCATTTT. Its protein product is CSASRGVNQPQHF.

The CDR3 region is CASSQDSQGAGGYTF. CDR3 bases: TGTGCCAGCAGCCAAGATTCCCAGGGGGCGGGTGGCTACACCTTC. The chain has TRBV3-1 (or the pseudogene TRBV3-2) and TRBJ1-2; 8 bases align to TRBD1. Germline V CDR1 and CDR2: LGHDT, YNNKEL (reference sequence). CDR3 length: 15 residues. Losses at the gene ends were 0 bases for V and 7 bases for J; bases not matched to a gene: 7.

V gene TRBV9 combines with J gene TRBJ1-1; possible D gene TRBD1, 5 bases. Per the germline V gene, CDR1 is SGDLS and CDR2 is YYNGEE. This CDR3 is 13 amino acids long. V lost 3 bases and J 4 bases, leaving 10 bases between the germline ends. CDR3 nucleotides: TGTGCCAGCAGCGGGGAGGGGCCCACTGAAGCTTTCTTT. Encoded protein: CASSGEGPTEAFF.

This rearrangement joins TRBV19 to TRBJ2-1; 12 nucleotides line up with TRBD2. J lost 8 bases, V lost 4 bases, and 6 bases had no gene match. The CDR3 is 15 amino acids. In germline, CDR1 is LNHDA, CDR2 SQIVND (reference sequence). This CDR3 reads CASSRPSGRGYEQFF. CDR3 sequence (DNA): TGTGCCAGTAGTAGACCTAGCGGGAGGGGTTATGAGCAGTTCTTC.

The chain couples TRBV6-2 or TRBV6-3 to TRBJ2-5, with D perhaps matching TRBD1 or TRBD2 (6 bases each). The CDR3 has 14 amino acids. Germline V gene data show CDR1 as MNHEY and CDR2 as SVGEGT. V gave up 6 bases and J gave up 2 bases, with 13 bases separating them. CDR3 loop: CASSPGGGQETQYF. In nucleotides, the CDR3 is TGTGCCAGCAGCCCCGGGGGCGGGCAAGAGACCCAGTACTTC.

The rearrangement links TRBV9 to TRBJ1-1; D may be TRBD1 (5 bases). The V and J ends lost 0 bases and 4 bases respectively, with 10 bases between them. CDR1 SGDLS and CDR2 YYNGEE come from the germline V gene. The CDR3 runs to 14 residues. The CDR3 is CASSVEPGGTEAFF. DNA for the CDR3: TGTGCCAGCAGCGTAGAACCCGGGGGCACTGAAGCTTTCTTT.

The genes are TRBV4-1 and TRBJ1-5; weak D call: TRBD1 (5 bases). The CDR3 extends over 19 amino acids. In germline, CDR1 is MGHRA, CDR2 YSYEKL. The V gene lost 2 bases and the J gene lost 4 bases, with 24 bases spanning the gap. This CDR3 reads CASSQPRGEDPFGNQPQHF. The CDR3 nucleotides read TGCGCCAGCAGCCAACCGAGGGGTGAAGACCCCTTTGGGAATCAGCCCCAGCATTTT.

V gene TRBV28 combines with J gene TRBJ2-7; a weak D match, TRBD2 (6 bases). The V gene's germline CDR1 is MDHEN and CDR2 SYDVKM. CDR3 size: 14 residues. Trimming removed 6 bases at V and 5 bases at J, with 17 bases between. Here the CDR3 reads CASSRHQGRHEQYF. The CDR3 DNA is TGTGCCAGCAGCCGACATCAAGGGAGGCACGAGCAGTACTTC.

This chain joins TRBV5-1 and TRBJ1-1; TRBD1 matches at 7 bases. The CDR3 is 13 residues long. CDR1 SGHRS and CDR2 YFSETQ come from the germline V gene. The J segment lost 5 bases and the V segment lost 5 bases, leaving 6 bases of the junction unmatched. CDR3 region: CASRPDRETEAFF. The CDR3 DNA reads as TGCGCCAGCAGACCCGACAGGGAGACTGAAGCTTTCTTT.

The chain has TRBV27 and TRBJ2-2; D unresolved. The CDR3 loop spans 13 amino acids. Trimming took 4 bases from V and 6 from J, leaving 9 bases between them. Germline assignment: CDR1 MNHEY and CDR2 SMNVEV (reference sequence). As DNA, the CDR3 is TGTGCCAGCAGTTCCTCCGGGTCCGGGGAGCTGTTTTTT. This translates into CASSSSGSGELFF.

The chain couples TRBV5-4 to TRBJ2-1; 13 nucleotides agree with TRBD2. The trim removed 5 bases at V and 7 bases at J, leaving 6 bases unmatched. The length of the CDR3 is 15 residues. The germline V gene encodes CDR1 SGHNT and CDR2 YYREEE (reference sequence). The CDR3 region has the DNA TGTGCCAGCAGGCGGGGGACTAGCGGGACGAATGAGCAGTTCTTC. Protein: CASRRGTSGTNEQFF.

This chain links TRBV7-3 with TRBJ1-1, with 9 positions matching TRBD1. The germline V gene has CDR1 SGHTA and CDR2 FQGTGA. J lost 10 bases, V lost 5 bases, and 5 bases had no gene match. The CDR3 is 12 residues long. The CDR3 loop reads CASSPTGGSAFF. CDR3 DNA: TGTGCCAGCAGCCCGACAGGGGGTTCAGCTTTCTTT.